Below are 20 T cell receptor beta chains sequenced from a single sample in a study of PD-1 blockade in mismatch repair-deficient tumors. The repertoire was sequenced with immunoSEQ multiplex PCR; TCRdb's copy has only in-frame clones and lacks some. Among about 110,000 clones listed, over 60% were seen once. Material: peripheral blood, obtained 60 weeks after starting pembrolizumab. The source of these receptors is an adult with mismatch repair-deficient cancer.

The chain has TRBV7-9 and TRBJ2-5, with 10 bases fitting TRBD2. The CDR3 contains 14 residues. CDR1 is SEHNR and CDR2 is FQNEAQ in the germline V gene (reference sequence). The junction had 1 base not matched to a gene; V was cut back by 4 bases and J by 2 bases. The CDR3 region is CASSWGLAQETQYF. CDR3 nucleotide sequence: TGTGCCAGCAGCTGGGGACTAGCGCAAGAGACCCAGTACTTC.

The rearrangement joins TRBV5-4 to TRBJ2-1, with D perhaps matching TRBD2 (6 bases). This CDR3 comprises 15 residues. Germline values: CDR1 SGHNT, CDR2 YYREEE (reference sequence). The V end was cut by 0 bases, the J end by 0 bases, with 7 bases between. The CDR3 is CASSLGRDSYNEQFF. CDR3 DNA sequence: TGTGCCAGCAGCTTGGGGCGGGACTCCTACAATGAGCAGTTCTTC.

V is TRBV5-8 and J is TRBJ2-7; possibly TRBD2 for D (6 bases). This CDR3 is 14 amino acids long. Deletions cut 2 bases from V and 3 bases from J, with 12 bases between. The germline gives CDR1 SGHTS, CDR2 YDEGEE. CDR3 bases: TGTGCCAGCAGCTTTGGGGGGAGGAACTACGAGCAGTACTTC. As protein: CASSFGGRNYEQYF.

V and J are TRBV21-1 and TRBJ2-7; the table's D call, TRBD2, was not checked against the DNA. TRBV21-1 is a recognized pseudogene. CDR3 length equals 15 residues. The CDR3 DNA reads as TGTGCCAGCAGCAAAGCGCCGGGGTGGGCCTACGAGCAGTACTTC. Translation: CASSKAPGWAYEQYF.

CDR3: CASSTDRAQPQHF. In DNA, the CDR3 is TGTGCCAGCAGCACCGACAGGGCTCAGCCCCAGCATTTT. The chain is built from TRBV6-6 and TRBJ1-5; 7 bases line up with TRBD1. V lost 6 bases and J lost 6; bases outside the gene matches: 5. CDR1 and CDR2 (germline): MNHNY, SVGAGI (reference sequence). The CDR3 spans 13 residues.

The V gene is TRBV6-6, the J gene TRBJ1-5; 8 bases are shared with TRBD1. Trimming removed 6 bases from V and 3 bases from J; junction bases left unmatched: 4. The CDR3 extends over 14 amino acids. CDR1 and CDR2 (germline): MNHNY, SVGAGI (reference sequence). The CDR3: CASRPTGVNQPQHF. CDR3 DNA sequence: TGTGCCAGCAGGCCGACAGGGGTCAATCAGCCCCAGCATTTT.

This chain uses TRBV7-9 with TRBJ2-1, with TRBD2 matching over 8 bases. The germline CDR1 and CDR2 sequences are SEHNR and FQNEAQ (reference sequence). This CDR3 spans 17 amino acids. J gave up 2 bases and V 5 bases, and 11 bases lay outside the gene matches. DNA for the CDR3: TGTGCCAGCAGCCATCCCCTGGGGACTAGTGCCTACAATGAGCAGTTCTTC. Its translation is CASSHPLGTSAYNEQFF.

The chain joins TRBV7-3 to TRBJ1-1; unclear D gene. V was clipped by 3 bases and J by 1 base, with 6 bases between them. The CDR3 totals 13 residues. The germline CDR1 and CDR2 sequences are SGHTA and FQGTGA. CDR3 sequence reads: CASSFGGNTEAFF. In DNA, the CDR3 is TGTGCCAGCAGCTTTGGCGGGAACACTGAAGCTTTCTTT.

This clone was observed a handful of times. This chain uses TRBV7-2 with TRBJ1-1, with D possibly being TRBD1 (6 bases). The CDR3 sequence is 14 residues long. V was cut by 5 bases and J by 5 bases, with 15 bases left in between. Germline loops: CDR1 SGHTA, CDR2 FQGNSA. The CDR3: CASSRTATGTEAFF. The CDR3 nucleotides read TGTGCCAGCAGCCGGACCGCGACAGGAACTGAAGCTTTCTTT.

V usage is TRBV29-1 and J usage is TRBJ2-7, with 9 bases aligning to TRBD1. The ends lost 3 bases at V and 4 bases at J; junction bases unmatched: 10. CDR1 is SQVTM, CDR2 ANQGSEA, per germline. The CDR3 covers 15 residues. CDR3 amino acids: CSVEETGTGTYEQYF. The CDR3 DNA follows: TGCAGCGTTGAGGAAACCGGGACAGGGACTTACGAGCAGTACTTC.

This clone appeared a few times. The V and J genes are TRBV6-5 and TRBJ2-1, with TRBD2 matching 8 bases. With 6 bases clipped from V and 9 bases from J, the junction kept 10 bases outside the gene matches. The length of the CDR3 is 14 residues. Germline assignment: CDR1 MNHEY and CDR2 SVGAGI. In DNA form, the CDR3 reads TGTGCCAGCAGCCCCCACAGCGCGGGAGGTGAGCAGTTCTTC. Amino acids: CASSPHSAGGEQFF.

V usage is TRBV28 and J usage is TRBJ2-1; TRBD1 matches 11 bases. V lost 6 bases and J lost 6; bases outside the gene matches: 13. This CDR3 spans 17 amino acids. Germline V gene lookup returns CDR1 MDHEN and CDR2 SYDVKM. The CDR3 DNA sequence: TGTGCCAGCAGATTTCGTCGAGGGACAGGGGGTGTCAATGAGCAGTTCTTC. Encoded protein: CASRFRRGTGGVNEQFF.

The rearrangement joins TRBV5-5 to TRBJ1-5; D uncertain. The V end was cut by 5 bases, the J end by 0 bases, with 9 bases between. This CDR3 spans 14 amino acids. In germline, CDR1 is SGHKS, CDR2 YYEKEE (reference sequence). The DNA of the CDR3 is TGTGCCAGCAGGGGCGGAGATAGCAATCAGCCCCAGCATTTT. Translated: CASRGGDSNQPQHF.

The rearrangement links TRBV6-1 to TRBJ2-7; a weak D match, TRBD2 (5 bases). Trimming stripped 6 bases from V and 3 bases from J, with 9 bases between. Germline V gene sequence: CDR1 MNHNS, CDR2 SASEGT. The CDR3 has 12 residues. Here the CDR3 DNA reads TGTGCCAGCAGCCAACTAGGCTACGAGCAGTACTTC. Amino acid sequence: CASSQLGYEQYF.

The J gene is TRBJ2-7, the V gene TRBV5-1; D is uncertain. Germline loops: CDR1 SGHRS, CDR2 YFSETQ. The CDR3 has 14 amino acids. Between the trimmed V and J ends, which lost 1 base and 0 bases, there was a span of 8 bases. This CDR3 reads CASSLQVSSYEQYF. CDR3 nucleotide sequence: TGCGCCAGCAGCTTGCAGGTCAGCTCCTACGAGCAGTACTTC. The full variable domain, completed using reference TRBV5-1 and TRBJ2-7, is KAGVTQTPRYLIKTRGQQVTLSCSPISGHRSVSWYQQTPGQGLQFLFEYFSETQRNKGNFPGRFSGRQFSNSRSEMNVSTLELGDSALYLCASSLQVSSYEQYFGPGTRLTVT.

This chain joins TRBV11-2 and TRBJ2-3, with unresolved D. V was cut by 3 bases and J by 3 bases, with 7 bases left in between. The V gene's germline CDR1 is SGHAT and CDR2 FQNNGV. The CDR3 runs to 13 residues. In nucleotides, the CDR3 is TGTGCCAGCAGCTTCGTGGGGACAGATACGCAGTATTTT. It yields the protein CASSFVGTDTQYF.

The chain couples TRBV7-2 to TRBJ1-3; D not resolved. Trimming pared 1 base from V and 0 bases from J, leaving 7 bases between. The CDR3 runs to 15 residues. Germline CDR1 and CDR2: SGHTA and FQGNSA. The CDR3 sequence: CASSLGASSGNTIYF. The CDR3 DNA is TGTGCCAGCAGCTTAGGCGCTAGCTCTGGAAACACCATATATTTT.

This clone was found once. The chain employs TRBV7-2 and TRBJ2-5; D is tentatively TRBD1 or TRBD2 (5 bases each). V was clipped by 3 bases and J by 5 bases, with 22 bases between them. This CDR3 is built from 17 residues. Germline assignment: CDR1 SGHTA and CDR2 FQGNSA. The CDR3 DNA is TGTGCCAGCAGCTTCGAAAGGGACCAGGTCCCGCGGGAGACCCAGTACTTC. It yields the protein CASSFERDQVPRETQYF.

This clone was seen more than once but under ten times. The gene calls are TRBV29-1 and TRBJ1-2; 9 bases are a match to TRBD1. Losses at the gene ends were 4 bases for V and 6 bases for J; bases not matched to a gene: 6. The germline gives CDR1 SQVTM, CDR2 ANQGSEA. The CDR3 has 13 residues. In DNA form, the CDR3 reads TGCAGCGTTGCTGACAGGGGGAGGGATGGCTACACCTTC. It translates to CSVADRGRDGYTF.

This chain joins TRBV19 and TRBJ2-4; TRBD2 might be the D (7 bases). With 7 bases removed from V and 5 bases from J, the gap between germline ends came to 15 bases. CDR3 length: 14 residues. Germline-derived CDR1 and CDR2 are LNHDA and SQIVND (reference sequence). CDR3 in amino acids: CASNGRGGQNIQYF. In DNA form, the CDR3 reads TGTGCCAGTAACGGCAGGGGAGGGCAAAACATTCAGTACTTC.